This T cell receptor beta chain originates from a study of T cells in Graves' hyperthyroidism and ophthalmopathy. With 8 bases removed from V and 0 bases from J, the gap between germline ends came to 11 bases. The CDR3 contains 14 residues. Germline CDR1 and CDR2: ENHRY and SYGVKD. TCR beta CDR3 regions were amplified from RNA. First-round RT-PCR with HTBI primers amplified the TCR CDR3 region. TCRdb passed the multiplex PCR reads through MiXCR, listing each CDR3 protein once. The profile shows approximately 530,000 distinct CDR3 sequences, 15% to 20% of them singletons. The chain employs TRBV10-3 and TRBJ1-5, with D possibly matching TRBD1 (6 bases). The sequencing input was blood. The sequence was obtained from a man aged 40-49 years with Graves' ophthalmopathy. CDR3 protein: CAIRGQDSNQPQHF. CDR3 bases: TGTGCCATCCGGGGGCAGGATAGCAATCAGCCCCAGCATTTT.